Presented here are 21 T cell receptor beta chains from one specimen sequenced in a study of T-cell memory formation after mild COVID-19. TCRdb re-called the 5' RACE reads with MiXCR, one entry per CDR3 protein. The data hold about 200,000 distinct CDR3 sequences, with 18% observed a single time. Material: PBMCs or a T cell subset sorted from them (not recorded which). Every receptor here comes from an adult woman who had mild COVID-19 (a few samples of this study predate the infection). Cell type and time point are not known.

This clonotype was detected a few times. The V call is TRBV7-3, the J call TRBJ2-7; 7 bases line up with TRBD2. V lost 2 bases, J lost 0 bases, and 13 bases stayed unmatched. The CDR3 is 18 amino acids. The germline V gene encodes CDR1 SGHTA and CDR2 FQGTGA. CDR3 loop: CASSLFGHPSGHSYEQYF. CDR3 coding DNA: TGTGCCAGCAGCTTATTTGGCCATCCTAGCGGCCACTCCTACGAGCAGTACTTC.

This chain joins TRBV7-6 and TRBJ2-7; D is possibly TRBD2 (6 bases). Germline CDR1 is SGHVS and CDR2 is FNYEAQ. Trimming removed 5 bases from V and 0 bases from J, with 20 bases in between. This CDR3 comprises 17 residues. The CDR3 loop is CASSPNGGAGHSYEQYF. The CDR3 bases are TGTGCCAGCAGCCCGAACGGGGGAGCGGGTCACTCCTACGAGCAGTACTTC.

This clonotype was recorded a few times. The CDR3 sequence is CASSFTGAGGTEAFF. CDR3 sequence (DNA): TGCGCCAGCAGCTTCACAGGAGCAGGGGGCACTGAAGCTTTCTTT. The V call is TRBV5-1, the J call TRBJ1-1; 7 nucleotides match TRBD1. This CDR3 has 15 amino acids. The ends lost 2 bases at V and 4 bases at J; junction bases unmatched: 8. Germline V gene sequence: CDR1 SGHRS, CDR2 YFSETQ.

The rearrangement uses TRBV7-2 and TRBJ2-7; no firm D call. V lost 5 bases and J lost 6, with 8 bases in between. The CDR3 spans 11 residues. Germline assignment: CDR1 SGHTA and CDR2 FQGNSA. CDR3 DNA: TGTGCCAGCAGCCCGTATCTCGAGCAGTACTTC. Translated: CASSPYLEQYF.

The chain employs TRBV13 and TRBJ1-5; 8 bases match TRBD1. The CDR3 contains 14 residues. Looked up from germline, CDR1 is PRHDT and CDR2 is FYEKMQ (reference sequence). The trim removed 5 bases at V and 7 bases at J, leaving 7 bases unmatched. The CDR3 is CASSRQGIGQPQHF. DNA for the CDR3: TGTGCCAGCAGCCGACAGGGGATAGGGCAGCCCCAGCATTTT.

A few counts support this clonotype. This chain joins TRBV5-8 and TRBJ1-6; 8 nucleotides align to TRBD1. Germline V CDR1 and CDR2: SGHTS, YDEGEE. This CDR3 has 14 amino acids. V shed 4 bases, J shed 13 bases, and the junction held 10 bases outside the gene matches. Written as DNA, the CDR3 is TGTGCCAGCAGCGAGGACAGGGTACTTTGGCCCCTCCACTTT. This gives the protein CASSEDRVLWPLHF.

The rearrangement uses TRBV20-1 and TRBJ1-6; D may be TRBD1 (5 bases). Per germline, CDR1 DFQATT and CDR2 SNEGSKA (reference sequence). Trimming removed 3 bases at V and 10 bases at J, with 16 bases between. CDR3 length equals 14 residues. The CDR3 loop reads CSARPDGAGSPLHF. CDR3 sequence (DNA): TGCAGTGCTAGGCCCGACGGGGCTGGGTCACCCCTCCACTTT.

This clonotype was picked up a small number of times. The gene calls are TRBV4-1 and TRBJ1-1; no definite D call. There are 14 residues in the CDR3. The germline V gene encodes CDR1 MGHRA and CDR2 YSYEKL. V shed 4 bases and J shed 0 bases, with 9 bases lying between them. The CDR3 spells CASSPGKVNTEAFF. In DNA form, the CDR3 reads TGCGCCAGCAGCCCCGGTAAAGTGAACACTGAAGCTTTCTTT.

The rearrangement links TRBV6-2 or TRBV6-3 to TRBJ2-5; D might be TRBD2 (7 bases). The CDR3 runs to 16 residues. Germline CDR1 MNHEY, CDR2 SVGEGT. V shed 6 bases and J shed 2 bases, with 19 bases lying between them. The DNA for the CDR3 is TGTGCCAGCAGCGGGGGGCGCGGTTACAAGCAAGAGACCCAGTACTTC. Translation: CASSGGRGYKQETQYF.

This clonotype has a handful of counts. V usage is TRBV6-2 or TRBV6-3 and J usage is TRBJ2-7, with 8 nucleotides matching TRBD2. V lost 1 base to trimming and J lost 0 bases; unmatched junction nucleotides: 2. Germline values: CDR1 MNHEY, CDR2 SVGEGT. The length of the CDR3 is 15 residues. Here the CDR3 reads CASSYYSGASYEQYF. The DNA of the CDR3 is TGTGCCAGCAGTTACTATAGCGGGGCCTCCTACGAGCAGTACTTC.

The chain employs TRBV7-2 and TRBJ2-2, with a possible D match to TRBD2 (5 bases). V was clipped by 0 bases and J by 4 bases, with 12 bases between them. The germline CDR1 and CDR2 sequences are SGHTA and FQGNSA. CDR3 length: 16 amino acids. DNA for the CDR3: TGTGCCAGCAGCTTAGCTGGCGGGCGGGTCACCGGGGAGCTGTTTTTT. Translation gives CASSLAGGRVTGELFF.

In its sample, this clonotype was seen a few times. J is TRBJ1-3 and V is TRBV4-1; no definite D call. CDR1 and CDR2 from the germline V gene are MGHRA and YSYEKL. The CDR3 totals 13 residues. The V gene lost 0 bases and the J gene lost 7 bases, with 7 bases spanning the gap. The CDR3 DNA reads TGCGCCAGCAGCCAAGAGGAGGCTAACACCATATATTTT. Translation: CASSQEEANTIYF.

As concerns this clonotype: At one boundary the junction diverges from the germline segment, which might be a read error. The CDR3 protein is CTSTVGGPYNEQFF. DNA of the CDR3: TGCACCAGCACCGTAGGAGGACCTTACAATGAGCAGTTCTTC. The genes are TRBV5-1 and TRBJ2-1; D might be TRBD2 (5 bases). The CDR3 totals 14 residues. The germline V gene has CDR1 SGHRS and CDR2 YFSETQ.

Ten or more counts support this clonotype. Here the CDR3 reads CASSLSTGRVSYNEQFF. The CDR3, as DNA: TGCGCCAGCAGCTTGTCGACAGGGAGGGTCTCCTACAATGAGCAGTTCTTC. This chain links TRBV5-1 with TRBJ2-1, with D perhaps matching TRBD1 or TRBD2 (7 bases each). CDR3 length equals 17 residues. Looked up from germline, CDR1 is SGHRS and CDR2 is YFSETQ. V was shortened by 1 base and J by 0 bases, with 14 bases between the two germline ends.

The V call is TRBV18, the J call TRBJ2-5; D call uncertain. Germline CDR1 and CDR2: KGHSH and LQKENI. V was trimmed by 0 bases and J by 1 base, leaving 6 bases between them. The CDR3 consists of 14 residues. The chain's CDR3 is CASSPPRPQETQYF. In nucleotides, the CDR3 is TGTGCCAGCTCACCACCGCGGCCCCAAGAGACCCAGTACTTC.

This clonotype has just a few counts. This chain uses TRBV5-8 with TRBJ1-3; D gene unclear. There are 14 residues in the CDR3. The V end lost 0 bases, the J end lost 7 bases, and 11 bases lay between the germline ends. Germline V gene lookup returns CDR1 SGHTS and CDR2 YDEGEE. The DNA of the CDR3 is TGTGCCAGCAGCTTGGTGGCTCCCGCGAACACCATATATTTT. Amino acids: CASSLVAPANTIYF.

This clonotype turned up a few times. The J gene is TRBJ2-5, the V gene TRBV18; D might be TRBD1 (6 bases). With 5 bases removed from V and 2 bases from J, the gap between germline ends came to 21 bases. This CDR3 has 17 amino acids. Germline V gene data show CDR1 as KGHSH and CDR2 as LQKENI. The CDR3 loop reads CASSSRGGTLKQETQYF. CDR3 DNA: TGTGCCAGCTCATCACGGGGTGGGACACTGAAACAAGAGACCCAGTACTTC.

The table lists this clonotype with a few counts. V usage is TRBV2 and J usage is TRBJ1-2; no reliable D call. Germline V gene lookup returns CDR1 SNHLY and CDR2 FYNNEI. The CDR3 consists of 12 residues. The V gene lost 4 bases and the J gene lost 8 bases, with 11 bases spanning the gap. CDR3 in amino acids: CASSVFGLGYTF. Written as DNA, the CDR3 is TGTGCCAGCAGTGTTTTCGGCTTGGGCTACACCTTC.

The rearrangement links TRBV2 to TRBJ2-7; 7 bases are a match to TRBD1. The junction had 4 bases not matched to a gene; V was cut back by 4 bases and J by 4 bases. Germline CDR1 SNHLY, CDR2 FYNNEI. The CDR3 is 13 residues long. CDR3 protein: CASSVGQTYEQYF. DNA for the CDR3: TGTGCCAGCAGTGTGGGACAGACTTACGAGCAGTACTTC.

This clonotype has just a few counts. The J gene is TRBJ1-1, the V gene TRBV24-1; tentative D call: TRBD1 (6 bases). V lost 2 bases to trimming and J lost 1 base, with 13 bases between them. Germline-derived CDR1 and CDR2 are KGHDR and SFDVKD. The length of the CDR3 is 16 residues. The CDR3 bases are TGTGCCACCAGTGATTGGGGACCACAGGGGAACACTGAAGCTTTCTTT. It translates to CATSDWGPQGNTEAFF.

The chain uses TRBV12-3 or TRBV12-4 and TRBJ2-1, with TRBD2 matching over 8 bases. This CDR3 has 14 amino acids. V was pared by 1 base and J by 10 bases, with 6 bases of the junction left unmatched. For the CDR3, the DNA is TGTGCCAGCAGTTTAGAAATACTAGCGGTCGAGCAGTTCTTC. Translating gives CASSLEILAVEQFF.